Reported below is one T cell receptor beta chain. Its specificity is unknown. This sample was taken from a study of cytomegalovirus exposure and HLA in healthy donors. The overall study: Samples from HLA-typed donors yielded 65 million to 90 million unique TCRs in an early data release. Whole-study findings and limits: Productive status was seen about 87% or about 30% of the time for most TCR beta V segments in an earlier analysis.

The PCR had 60 Vbeta and 13 Jbeta primers. Sequenced by immunoSEQ multiplex PCR; TCRdb stores in-frame clones only, minus some. The sample contains roughly 130,000 clones, roughly four fifths of which appear only once. The CDR3 sequence is 20 residues long. CDR1 ENHRY and CDR2 SYGVKD come from the germline V gene. J gave up 0 bases and V 0 bases, and 6 bases lay outside the gene matches. The genes are TRBV10-3 and TRBJ2-1, with 15 nucleotides matching TRBD2. The clonotype originates from a woman between 40 and 55 years old in good health and CMV-seronegative. Sequenced: PBMCs. The CDR3 region has the DNA TGTGCCATCAGTGAGTCTGTAGGGACTAGCGGGGGGACCTCCTACAATGAGCAGTTCTTC. Its protein product is CAISESVGTSGGTSYNEQFF.